The 10 T cell receptor beta chains reported below all come from one sample, sequenced in a study of breast tumors, draining lymph nodes, adjacent tissues. TCRdb re-analysed the multiplex PCR reads in MiXCR, keeping a single row per CDR3 protein. The sample lists over 60,000 distinct CDR3 sequences; less than 75% were seen once. The material sequenced was breast tumor tissue. These receptors originate from a female donor with breast cancer. Some clones in this sample may be carry-over from other donors' samples.

V gene TRBV19 combines with J gene TRBJ2-1; D call uncertain. Trimming left V 3 bases short and J 2 bases short, with 8 bases between. Per the germline V gene, CDR1 is LNHDA and CDR2 is SQIVND (reference sequence). This CDR3 comprises 14 residues. The CDR3 bases are TGTGCCAGTAGTATTGCTAGGGCCTACAATGAGCAGTTCTTC. Its protein is CASSIARAYNEQFF.

The CDR3 reads CATSDSSGVSYNEQFF. Here the CDR3 DNA reads TGTGCCACCAGTGATTCTAGCGGGGTCTCCTACAATGAGCAGTTCTTC. The gene calls are TRBV24-1 and TRBJ2-1; 9 bases fit TRBD2. Losses at the gene ends were 2 bases for V and 0 bases for J; bases not matched to a gene: 1. This CDR3 is 16 amino acids long. Germline CDR1 reads KGHDR; CDR2 reads SFDVKD.

The chain recombines TRBV7-9 with TRBJ2-5; D is undetermined. V was cut by 4 bases and J by 0 bases, with 15 bases left in between. Looked up from germline, CDR1 is SEHNR and CDR2 is FQNEAQ (reference sequence). The CDR3 sequence is 16 residues long. DNA for the CDR3: TGTGCCAGCAGCTCACCCGGCGTGGGTTACCAAGAGACCCAGTACTTC. It codes for CASSSPGVGYQETQYF. Full variable domain (rest looked up from reference TRBV7-9 and TRBJ2-5): DTGVSQNPRHKITKRGQNVTFRCDPISEHNRLYWYRQTLGQGPEFLTYFQNEAQLEKSRLLSDRFSAERPKGSFSTLEIQRTEQGDSAMYLCASSSPGVGYQETQYFGPGTRLLVL.

This clonotype has a count of ten or more. The rearrangement joins TRBV5-6 to TRBJ1-5; weak D call: TRBD1 (6 bases). This CDR3 contains 14 residues. Between the trimmed V and J ends, which lost 0 bases and 4 bases, there was a span of 8 bases. Germline CDR1 and CDR2: SGHDT and YYEEEE. The CDR3 nucleotides read TGTGCCAGCAGCTTGGGACAGGTGAATCAGCCCCAGCATTTT. This translates into CASSLGQVNQPQHF.

The chain joins TRBV5-8 to TRBJ1-4; D gene unclear. Trimming cost V 0 bases and J 5 bases, with 14 bases left between them. The germline V gene has CDR1 SGHTS and CDR2 YDEGEE. This CDR3 is 16 amino acids long. CDR3 sequence (DNA): TGTGCCAGCAGCTTGGAAACCCTGACCGTAAATGAAAAACTGTTTTTT. Its protein is CASSLETLTVNEKLFF.

This clonotype has just a few counts. A much larger clone differs from this one at a single base, so this may be a read error. The chain links TRBV5-4 to TRBJ2-3; D perhaps matches TRBD2 (5 bases). The V end lost 3 bases, the J end lost 11 bases, and 19 bases lay between the germline ends. The germline CDR1 and CDR2 sequences are SGHNT and YYREEE (reference sequence). The CDR3 loop spans 14 amino acids. The CDR3 coding sequence is TGTGCCAGCAGCTCTCCGGGAACCCCGGGTGGGCAGTATTTT. Its protein product is CASSSPGTPGGQYF.

The rearrangement joins TRBV20-1 to TRBJ2-7; no reliable D call. CDR3 size: 14 residues. Germline V gene lookup returns CDR1 DFQATT and CDR2 SNEGSKA (reference sequence). CDR3 protein: CSAREDGDSSEQYV. In DNA form, the CDR3 reads TGCAGTGCTAGAGAGGACGGAGACTCCTCCGAGCAGTACGTC.

This clonotype was seen more than once but under ten times. This chain links TRBV3-1 with TRBJ2-4; no firm D call. This CDR3 region has 15 residues. Trimming pared 1 base from V and 1 base from J, leaving 8 bases between. Germline-derived CDR1 and CDR2 are LGHDT and YNNKEL (reference sequence). The CDR3 nucleotides read TGTGCCAGCAGCCAAGGGACGGCCGCCAAAAACATTCAGTACTTC. Residues: CASSQGTAAKNIQYF.

J is TRBJ2-3 and V is TRBV6-6, with TRBD2 matching 16 bases. V lost 11 bases and J lost 5; bases outside the gene matches: 22. This CDR3 contains 20 residues. Germline V gene data show CDR1 as MNHNY and CDR2 as SVGAGI (reference sequence). Here the CDR3 DNA reads TGTGCCCTCCCCCGGTGGCAGTTGGGGACTAGCGGGAGGGCCCGAGATACGCAGTATTTT. Its translation is CALPRWQLGTSGRARDTQYF.

This sequence joins TRBV29-1 and TRBJ2-5, with 9 bases that match TRBD1. V lost 6 bases and J lost 4; bases outside the gene matches: 9. CDR1 and CDR2 from the germline V gene are SQVTM and ANQGSEA. This CDR3 is built from 14 residues. CDR3 sequence (DNA): TGCAGCGTCCCTCCGTGGACAGGGGTAGAGACCCAGTACTTC. Its protein is CSVPPWTGVETQYF.